The clone carrying this T cell receptor beta chain was seen only a few times. The antigen is not known. This record comes from a study of blood T cells in healthy people across ages. Study details: Template switching caught about one barcoded beta molecule for each two T cells.

With a J-beta primer mix and a sample-barcoded 5' primer, a second PCR ran 7 to 11 cycles. From the 5' RACE reads, TCRdb called clonotypes with MiXCR, one entry per CDR3 protein. This table holds approximately 1.5 million distinct CDR3 sequences, under 55% found once. CDR3 length equals 13 residues. V was cut by 3 bases and J by 8 bases, with 12 bases left in between. The germline V gene encodes CDR1 SGHDT and CDR2 YYEEEE. Study conclusions and caveats: Both higher diversity and more naive CD4+ cells marked long-lived donors when set against aged donors. Investigators treated diversity estimates from one million T cells as underestimates.

The sample taken for sequencing was blood. This receptor was obtained from a woman aged 18-35 years in good health. The rearrangement joins TRBV5-6 to TRBJ2-1; D call uncertain. The CDR3 nucleotides read TGTGCCAGCAGCTCTTACAGTGGCTATGAGCAGTTCTTC. Residues: CASSSYSGYEQFF. Full variable domain (outside the CDR3, taken from reference TRBV5-6 and TRBJ2-1): DAGVTQSPTHLIKTRGQQVTLRCSPKSGHDTVSWYQQALGQGPQFIFQYYEEEERQRGNFPDRFSGHQFPNYSSELNVNALLLGDSALYLCASSSYSGYEQFFGPGTRLTVL.